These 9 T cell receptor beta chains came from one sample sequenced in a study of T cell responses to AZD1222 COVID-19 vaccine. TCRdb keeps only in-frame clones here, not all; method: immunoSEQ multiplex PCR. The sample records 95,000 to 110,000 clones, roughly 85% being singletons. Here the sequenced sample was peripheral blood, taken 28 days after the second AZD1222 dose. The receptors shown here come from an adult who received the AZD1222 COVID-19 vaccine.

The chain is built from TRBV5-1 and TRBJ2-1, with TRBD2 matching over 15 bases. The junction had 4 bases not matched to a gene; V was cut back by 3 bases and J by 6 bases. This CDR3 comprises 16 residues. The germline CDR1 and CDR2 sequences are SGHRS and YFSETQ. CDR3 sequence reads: CASSWTSGGVINEQFF. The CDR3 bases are TGCGCCAGCAGCTGGACTAGCGGGGGGGTTATCAATGAGCAGTTCTTC. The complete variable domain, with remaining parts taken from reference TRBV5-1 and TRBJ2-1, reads KAGVTQTPRYLIKTRGQQVTLSCSPISGHRSVSWYQQTPGQGLQFLFEYFSETQRNKGNFPGRFSGRQFSNSRSEMNVSTLELGDSALYLCASSWTSGGVINEQFFGPGTRLTVL.

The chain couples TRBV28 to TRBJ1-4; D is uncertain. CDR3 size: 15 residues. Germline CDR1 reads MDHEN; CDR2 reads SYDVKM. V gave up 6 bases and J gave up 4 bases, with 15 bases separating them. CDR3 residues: CASSLGSAGNEKLFF. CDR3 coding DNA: TGTGCCAGCAGCCTAGGGTCCGCGGGTAATGAAAAACTGTTTTTT.

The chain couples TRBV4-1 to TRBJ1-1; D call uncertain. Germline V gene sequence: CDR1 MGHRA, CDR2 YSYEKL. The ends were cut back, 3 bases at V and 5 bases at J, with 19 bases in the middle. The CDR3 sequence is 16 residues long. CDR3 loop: CASSHAKLGSWTEAFF. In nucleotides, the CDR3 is TGCGCCAGCAGCCATGCTAAGCTGGGGAGCTGGACTGAAGCTTTCTTT.

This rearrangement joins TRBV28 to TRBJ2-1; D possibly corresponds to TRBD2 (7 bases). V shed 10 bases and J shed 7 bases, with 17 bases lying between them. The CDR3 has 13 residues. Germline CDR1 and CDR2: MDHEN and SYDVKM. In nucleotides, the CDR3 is TGTGCCATCTGGGGGGGGCCAGGGAATGAGCAGTTCTTC. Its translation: CAIWGGPGNEQFF. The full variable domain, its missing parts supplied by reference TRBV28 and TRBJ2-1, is DVKVTQSSRYLVKRTGEKVFLECVQDMDHENMFWYRQDPGLGLRLIYFSYDVKMKEKGDIPEGYSVSREKKERFSLILESASTNQTSMYLCAIWGGPGNEQFFGPGTRLTVL.

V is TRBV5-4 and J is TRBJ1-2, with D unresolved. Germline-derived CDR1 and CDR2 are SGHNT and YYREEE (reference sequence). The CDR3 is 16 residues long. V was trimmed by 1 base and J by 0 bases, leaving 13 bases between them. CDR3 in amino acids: CASSLPAGSANYGYTF. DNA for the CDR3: TGTGCCAGCAGCTTGCCCGCGGGATCCGCTAACTATGGCTACACCTTC.

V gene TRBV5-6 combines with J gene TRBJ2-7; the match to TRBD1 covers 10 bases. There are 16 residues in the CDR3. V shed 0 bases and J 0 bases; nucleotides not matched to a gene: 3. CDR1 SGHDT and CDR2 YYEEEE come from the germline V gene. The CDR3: CASSLGWTGGSYEQYF. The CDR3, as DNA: TGTGCCAGCAGCTTGGGATGGACAGGGGGCTCCTACGAGCAGTACTTC.

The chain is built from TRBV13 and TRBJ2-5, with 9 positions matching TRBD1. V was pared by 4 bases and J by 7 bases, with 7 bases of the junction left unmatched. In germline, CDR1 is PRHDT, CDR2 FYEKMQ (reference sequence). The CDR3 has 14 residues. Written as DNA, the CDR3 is TGTGCCAGCAGCTCCCCGGGACAGGGAGGGACCCAGTACTTC. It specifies CASSSPGQGGTQYF. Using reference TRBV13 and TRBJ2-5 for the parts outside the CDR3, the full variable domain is AAGVIQSPRHLIKEKRETATLKCYPIPRHDTVYWYQQGPGQDPQFLISFYEKMQSDKGSIPDRFSAQQFSDYHSELNMSSLELGDSALYFCASSSPGQGGTQYFGPGTRLLVL.

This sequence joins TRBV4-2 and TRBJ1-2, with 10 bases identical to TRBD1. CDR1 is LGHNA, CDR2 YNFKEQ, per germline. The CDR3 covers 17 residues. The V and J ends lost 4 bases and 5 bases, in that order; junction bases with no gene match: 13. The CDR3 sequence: CASSPGRLDRGIYGYTF. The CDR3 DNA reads TGTGCCAGCAGCCCCGGGCGTTTGGACAGGGGGATATATGGCTACACCTTC.

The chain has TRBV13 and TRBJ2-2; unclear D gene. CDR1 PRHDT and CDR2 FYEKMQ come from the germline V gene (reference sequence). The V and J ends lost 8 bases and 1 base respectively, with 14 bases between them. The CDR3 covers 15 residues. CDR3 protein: CASAAAGGNTGELFF. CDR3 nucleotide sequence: TGTGCCAGCGCGGCGGCAGGTGGGAACACCGGGGAGCTGTTTTTT.